Shown below are 16 T cell receptor beta chains from a single sample sequenced in a study of T cells in Graves' hyperthyroidism and ophthalmopathy. The CDR3 regions of TCR beta were amplified from RNA transcripts. The TCR CDR3 first-round RT-PCR relied on the HTBI primer set. In TCRdb, the multiplex PCR reads were re-called with MiXCR into one record per CDR3 protein. The sample holds 730,000 or so distinct CDR3 sequences, 18% seen once. Input material: blood. These TCRs come from a woman aged 50 to 60 with Graves' hyperthyroidism that later progressed to Graves' ophthalmopathy.

The chain has TRBV27 and TRBJ1-6; 9 nucleotides line up with TRBD1. There are 16 residues in the CDR3. With V trimmed by 4 bases and J by 6 bases, 7 bases remained unmatched. From germline, CDR1 is MNHEY and CDR2 SMNVEV (reference sequence). CDR3 residues: CASSSPRDRVNSPLHF. Written as DNA, the CDR3 is TGTGCCAGCAGTTCACCCCGGGACAGGGTTAATTCACCCCTCCACTTT.

This clonotype turned up a few times. This rearrangement joins TRBV5-1 to TRBJ1-1; no firm D call. The CDR3 has 15 amino acids. Looked up from germline, CDR1 is SGHRS and CDR2 is YFSETQ. With 0 bases removed from V and 1 base from J, the gap between germline ends came to 10 bases. The CDR3 is CASSLETVGNTEAFF. DNA of the CDR3: TGCGCCAGCAGCTTGGAGACGGTGGGGAACACTGAAGCTTTCTTT.

This clonotype was observed a handful of times. As DNA, the CDR3 is TGTGCCAGCAGGCCCACACTAGCGGGGGGCACAGATACGCAGTATTTT. Its translation: CASRPTLAGGTDTQYF. The J gene is TRBJ2-3, the V gene TRBV6-1; 11 nucleotides align to TRBD2. V dropped 6 bases and J dropped 1; count of bases not matched to a gene: 6. From germline, CDR1 is MNHNS and CDR2 SASEGT. The CDR3 sequence is 16 residues long.

The sample holds a few counts of this clonotype. The chain joins TRBV12-5 to TRBJ1-5; tentative D call: TRBD1 (6 bases). V was pared by 4 bases and J by 2 bases, with 9 bases between. The germline V gene encodes CDR1 LGHNT and CDR2 FRNRAP. This CDR3 contains 14 residues. The CDR3 DNA is TGTGCTAGTGGTTATAACAGGGGCAATCAGCCCCAGCATTTT. Translation gives CASGYNRGNQPQHF.

In its sample, this clonotype was seen many times. The CDR3 is CASSPGTGGYEQYF. As DNA, the CDR3 is TGTGCCAGCAGCCCTGGGACAGGGGGCTACGAGCAGTACTTC. J is TRBJ2-7 and V is TRBV7-9, with 11 bases lining up with TRBD1. The CDR3 runs 14 residues. CDR1 and CDR2 (germline): SEHNR, FQNEAQ (reference sequence). The ends lost 5 bases at V and 3 bases at J; junction bases unmatched: 3.

This clonotype came up a few times. The V and J genes are TRBV3-1 and TRBJ2-2; D perhaps matches TRBD1 (6 bases). CDR1 is LGHDT and CDR2 is YNNKEL in the germline V gene (reference sequence). Between the trimmed V and J ends, which lost 4 bases and 5 bases, there was a span of 17 bases. CDR3 size: 16 residues. The DNA of the CDR3 is TGTGCCAGCAGCCGGGTGGGACATGCAGGAACCGGGGAGCTGTTTTTT. Its translation: CASSRVGHAGTGELFF.

A few counts support this clonotype. The chain combines TRBV4-2 with TRBJ1-2; D gene ambiguous. Germline CDR1 and CDR2: LGHNA and YNFKEQ. Between the trimmed V and J ends, which lost 1 base and 4 bases, there was a span of 16 bases. CDR3 size: 16 residues. The chain's CDR3 is CASSQGIEEPGYGYTF. The CDR3 coding sequence is TGTGCCAGCAGCCAAGGAATAGAGGAGCCGGGCTATGGCTACACCTTC.

The chain has TRBV18 and TRBJ2-7; either TRBD1 or TRBD2 may fit D (7 bases each). Per the germline V gene, CDR1 is KGHSH and CDR2 is LQKENI. The CDR3 runs 14 residues. Trimming cost V 3 bases and J 2 bases, with 11 bases left between them. Written as DNA, the CDR3 is TGTGCCAGCTCACCGGGAGGGGGCCCCTACGAGCAGTACTTC. Amino acids: CASSPGGGPYEQYF.

The J gene is TRBJ1-4, the V gene TRBV6-5, with D perhaps matching TRBD1 (6 bases). V lost 3 bases and J lost 4, with 15 bases in between. The CDR3 extends over 16 amino acids. Germline V gene data show CDR1 as MNHEY and CDR2 as SVGAGI. The DNA of the CDR3 is TGTGCCAGCAGTTATACTGGGGGCGGAATTAATGAAAAACTGTTTTTT. Translation: CASSYTGGGINEKLFF.

This clonotype occurred many times. The CDR3 is CASRRGVGDTEAFF. CDR3 DNA: TGTGCCAGCAGGAGGGGGGTGGGTGACACTGAAGCTTTCTTT. V gene TRBV12-3 or TRBV12-4 combines with J gene TRBJ1-1; maybe TRBD1 (6 bases). CDR3 size: 14 residues. V gave up 6 bases and J gave up 3 bases, with 14 bases separating them.

This clonotype appeared a few times. The rearrangement joins TRBV10-3 to TRBJ1-6, with D uncertain. V was clipped by 7 bases and J by 5 bases, with 12 bases between them. The CDR3 length is 14 residues. CDR1 ENHRY and CDR2 SYGVKD come from the germline V gene. For the CDR3, the DNA is TGTGCCATCACGGGTGGGCTTCATAATTCACCCCTCCACTTT. Protein: CAITGGLHNSPLHF.

Comments on this clonotype: The junction and the germline gene differ at one end; a read error may be behind it. The gene calls are TRBV10-3 and TRBJ1-1; D is possibly TRBD1 (5 bases). Germline CDR1 and CDR2: ENHRY and SYGVKD. The CDR3 has 13 residues. CDR3 sequence: CAISSHRDPEAFF. Written as DNA, the CDR3 is TGTGCCATCAGTTCCCACCGGGACCCTGAGGCTTTCTTT.

This clonotype turned up a few times. The chain recombines TRBV15 with TRBJ2-3; TRBD2 matches at 8 bases. The CDR3 is 17 amino acids. The J segment lost 2 bases and the V segment lost 0 bases, leaving 7 bases of the junction unmatched. Germline V CDR1 and CDR2: LNHNV, YYDKDF (reference sequence). The CDR3 loop reads CATSRDLPLADTDTQYF. As DNA, the CDR3 is TGTGCCACCAGCAGAGATTTGCCACTAGCGGACACAGATACGCAGTATTTT.

The V call is TRBV19, the J call TRBJ2-1; no definite D call. There are 13 residues in the CDR3. Trimming took 6 bases from V and 5 from J, leaving 11 bases between them. Germline CDR1 and CDR2: LNHDA and SQIVND (reference sequence). The DNA for the CDR3 is TGTGCCAGTAGCAGGAACCGGAACAATGAGCAGTTCTTC. Its translation: CASSRNRNNEQFF.

The V and J genes are TRBV29-1 and TRBJ1-1, with 7 bases fitting TRBD1. CDR3 length equals 14 residues. The germline V gene encodes CDR1 SQVTM and CDR2 ANQGSEA. J was trimmed by 4 bases and V by 5 bases; bases with no gene match: 10. In nucleotides, the CDR3 is TGCAGCGTTCAGTCGACAGGGCTGATCACTGAAGCTTTCTTT. Its translation: CSVQSTGLITEAFF.

This clonotype came up a few times. The CDR3 here is CATSDSRQGLTGELFF. Written as DNA, the CDR3 is TGTGCCACCAGTGATTCACGGCAGGGATTAACCGGGGAGCTGTTTTTT. J is TRBJ2-2 and V is TRBV24-1; a possible D gene is TRBD1 (5 bases). V shed 2 bases and J shed 5 bases, with 14 bases lying between them. Per germline, CDR1 KGHDR and CDR2 SFDVKD. The CDR3 length is 16 residues.